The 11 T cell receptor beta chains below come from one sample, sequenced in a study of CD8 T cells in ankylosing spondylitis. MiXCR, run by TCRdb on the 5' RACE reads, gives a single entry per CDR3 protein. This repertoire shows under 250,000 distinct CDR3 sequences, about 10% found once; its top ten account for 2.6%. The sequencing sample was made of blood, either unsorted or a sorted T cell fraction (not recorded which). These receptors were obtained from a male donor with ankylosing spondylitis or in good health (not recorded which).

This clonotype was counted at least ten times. The CDR3 DNA sequence: TGTGCCAGCAGTCTTCGTGGGGGACAGCTCCGGGATGGCTACACCTTC. It specifies CASSLRGGQLRDGYTF. The chain carries TRBV12-3 or TRBV12-4 and TRBJ1-2; TRBD1 aligns across 7 bases. With 5 bases clipped from V and 6 bases from J, the junction kept 15 bases outside the gene matches. The CDR3 consists of 16 residues.

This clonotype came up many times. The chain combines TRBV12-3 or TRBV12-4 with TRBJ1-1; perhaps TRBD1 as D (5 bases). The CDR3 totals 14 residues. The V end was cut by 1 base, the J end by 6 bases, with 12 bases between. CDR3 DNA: TGTGCCAGCAGTTTAGGGACGGCGGGGGCTGAAGCTTTCTTT. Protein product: CASSLGTAGAEAFF.

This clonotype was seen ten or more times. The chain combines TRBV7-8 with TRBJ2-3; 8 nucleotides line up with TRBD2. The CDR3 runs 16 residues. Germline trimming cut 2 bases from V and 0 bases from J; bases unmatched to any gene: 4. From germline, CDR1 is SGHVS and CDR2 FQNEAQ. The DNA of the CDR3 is TGTGCCAGCAGCTTACCTAGCGGGCTCAGCACAGATACGCAGTATTTT. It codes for CASSLPSGLSTDTQYF.

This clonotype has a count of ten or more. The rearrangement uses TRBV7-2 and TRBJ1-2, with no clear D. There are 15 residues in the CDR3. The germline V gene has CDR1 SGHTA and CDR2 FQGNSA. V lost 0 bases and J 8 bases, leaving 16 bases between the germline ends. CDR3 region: CASSLAPSKDFGYTF. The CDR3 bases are TGTGCCAGCAGCTTAGCCCCGTCCAAGGACTTCGGCTACACCTTC.

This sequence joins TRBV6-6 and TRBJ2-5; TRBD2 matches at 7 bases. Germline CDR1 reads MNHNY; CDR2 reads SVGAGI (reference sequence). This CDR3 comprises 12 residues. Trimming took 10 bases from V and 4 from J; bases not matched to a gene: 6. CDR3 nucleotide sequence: TGTGCCACCCTTTCGGGGGGAGAGACCCAGTACTTC. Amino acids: CATLSGGETQYF.

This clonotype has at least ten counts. The CDR3 nucleotides read TGCGCCAGCAGTGAGAACCCAGGGGATGCAGGCTACACCTTC. Translating gives CASSENPGDAGYTF. The chain is built from TRBV10-1 and TRBJ1-2, with D possibly matching TRBD1 (6 bases). Germline V CDR1 and CDR2: WNHNN, SYGVQD (reference sequence). Trimming cost V 2 bases and J 8 bases, with 15 bases left between them. CDR3 size: 14 residues.

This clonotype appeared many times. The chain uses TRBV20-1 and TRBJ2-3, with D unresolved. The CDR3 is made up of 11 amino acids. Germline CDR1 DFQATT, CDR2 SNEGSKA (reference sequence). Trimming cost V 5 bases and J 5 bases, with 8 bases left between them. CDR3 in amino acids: CSARVGDTQYF. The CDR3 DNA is TGCAGTGCTCGCGTGGGAGATACGCAGTATTTT.

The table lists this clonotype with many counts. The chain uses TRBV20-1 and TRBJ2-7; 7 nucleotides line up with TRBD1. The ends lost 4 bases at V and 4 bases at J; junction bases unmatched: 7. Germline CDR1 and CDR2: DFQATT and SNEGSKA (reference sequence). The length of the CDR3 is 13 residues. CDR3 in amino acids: CSAIRQGAYEQYF. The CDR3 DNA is TGCAGTGCTATAAGACAGGGCGCGTACGAGCAGTACTTC.

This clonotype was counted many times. CDR3 sequence: CASSLGRTDTQYF. In DNA form, the CDR3 reads TGTGCCAGCAGCTTGGGACGCACAGATACGCAGTATTTT. The V call is TRBV7-2, the J call TRBJ2-3; D could derive from TRBD1 or TRBD2 (5 bases each). Germline loops: CDR1 SGHTA, CDR2 FQGNSA. Deletions cut 3 bases from V and 1 base from J, with 5 bases between. The CDR3 contains 13 residues.

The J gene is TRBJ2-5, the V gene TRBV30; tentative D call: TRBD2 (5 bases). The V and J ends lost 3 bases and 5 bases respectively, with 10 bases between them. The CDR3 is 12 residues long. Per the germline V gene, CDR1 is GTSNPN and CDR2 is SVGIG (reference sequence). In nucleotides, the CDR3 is TGTGCCTGGAGACTAGGCCCGGAGACCCAGTACTTC. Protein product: CAWRLGPETQYF.

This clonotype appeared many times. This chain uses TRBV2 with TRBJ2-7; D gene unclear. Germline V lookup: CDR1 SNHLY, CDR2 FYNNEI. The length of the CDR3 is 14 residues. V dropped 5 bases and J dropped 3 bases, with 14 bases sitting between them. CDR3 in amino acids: CASSPSSLVYEQYF. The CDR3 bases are TGTGCCAGCAGTCCGTCTTCTCTCGTCTACGAGCAGTACTTC.